This T cell receptor delta chain originates from a study of γδ T cells in repeated Plasmodium falciparum infection. TCRdb re-called the multiplex PCR reads using CATT. The table shows 85,000 to 90,000 delta-chain clones, with 1.4% occurring only once. V dropped 0 bases and J dropped 4; count of bases not matched to a gene: 8. Germline V lookup: CDR1 GEAIGNYY, CDR2 EKD. The CDR3 sequence is 17 residues long. Gammadelta T cells were flow-sorted from PBMC into Vgamma9/Vdelta2+ and Vdelta2-negative populations for bulk analysis. This clone appeared a few times. The amino acid sequence in TCRdb belongs to a much larger clone and departs from this DNA's translation at residue 12, likely a sequencing read error; the sequence shown is translated from the DNA.

The specimen sequenced was gamma-delta T cells from blood. The genes are TRDV2 and TRDJ1; 12 nucleotides align to TRDD3. Germline matching of the DNA provided the J gene here, since TCRdb leaves it blank. The origin of this receptor is a pool of human donors (malaria-infected and uninfected, not separated). CDR3 residues: CACDTIVLGDTVDKLIF. CDR3 nucleotides: TGTGCCTGTGACACCATCGTACTGGGGGATACTGTCGATAAACTCATCTTT.